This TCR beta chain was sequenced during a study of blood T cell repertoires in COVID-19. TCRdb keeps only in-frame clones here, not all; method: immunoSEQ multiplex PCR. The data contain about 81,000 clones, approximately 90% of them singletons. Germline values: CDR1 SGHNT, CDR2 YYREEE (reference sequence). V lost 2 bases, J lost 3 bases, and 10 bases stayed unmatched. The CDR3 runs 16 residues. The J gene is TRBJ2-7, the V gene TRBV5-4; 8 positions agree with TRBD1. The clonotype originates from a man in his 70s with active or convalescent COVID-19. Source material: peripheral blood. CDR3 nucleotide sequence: TGTGCCAGCAGCTTTAACTCTGGGACAGGTCTCTACGAGCAGTACTTC. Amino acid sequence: CASSFNSGTGLYEQYF. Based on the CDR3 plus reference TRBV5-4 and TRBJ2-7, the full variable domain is ETGVTQSPTHLIKTRGQQVTLRCSSQSGHNTVSWYQQALGQGPQFIFQYYREEENGRGNFPPRFSGLQFPNYSSELNVNALELDDSALYLCASSFNSGTGLYEQYFGPGTRLTVT.